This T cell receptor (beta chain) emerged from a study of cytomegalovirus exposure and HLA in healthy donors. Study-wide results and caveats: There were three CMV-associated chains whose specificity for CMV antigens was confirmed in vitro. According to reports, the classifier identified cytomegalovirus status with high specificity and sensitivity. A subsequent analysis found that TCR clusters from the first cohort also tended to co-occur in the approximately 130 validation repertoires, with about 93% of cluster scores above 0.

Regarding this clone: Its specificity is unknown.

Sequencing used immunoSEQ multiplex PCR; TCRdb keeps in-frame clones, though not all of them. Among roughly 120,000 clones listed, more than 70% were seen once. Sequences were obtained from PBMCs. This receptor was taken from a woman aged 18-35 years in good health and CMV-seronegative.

This chain's CDR3 is CASSYGGFRGYLSYTF. DNA of the CDR3: TGTGCCAGCAGTTACGGAGGGTTCAGGGGGTACTTGAGCTACACCTTC. The chain employs TRBV6-5 and TRBJ1-2, with TRBD1 matching 7 bases. Trimming took 2 bases from V and 9 from J; bases not matched to a gene: 15. CDR3 length equals 16 residues. Germline V CDR1 and CDR2: MNHEY, SVGAGI.